The sequence of this T cell receptor beta chain was determined in a study of blood T cell repertoires in COVID-19. Germline CDR1 LGHDT, CDR2 YNNKEL (reference sequence). The V gene lost 1 base and the J gene lost 3 bases, with 7 bases spanning the gap. The CDR3 is made up of 14 amino acids. Which cohort a participant joined came from the clinical history participants gave. The repertoire was sequenced with immunoSEQ multiplex PCR; TCRdb's copy has only in-frame clones and lacks some. The sample includes roughly 180,000 clones, roughly 88% of them seen just once. The chain recombines TRBV3-1 (or the pseudogene TRBV3-2) with TRBJ2-1; D remains ambiguous. The clonotype was recovered from a woman between 25 and 40 years old who had recovered from COVID-19. Source material: PBMCs or T cells enriched from blood (not recorded which). Written as DNA, the CDR3 is TGTGCCAGCAGCCAAGGACTCAGCTACAATGAGCAGTTCTTC. Translating it yields CASSQGLSYNEQFF.